The text below deals with one TCR beta chain. Its antigen is not identified. This CDR3 is also generated by other DNA sequences in the sample. This table comes from immunoSEQ multiplex PCR, and its TCRdb copy is limited to in-frame clones, with some not included. There are about 99,000 clones in the sample; around nine tenths occur only once, and over 3% lies in the top ten. V shed 3 bases and J shed 3 bases, with 8 bases lying between them. From germline, CDR1 is SGHDN and CDR2 FVKESK. The CDR3 consists of 13 residues. This sample was taken from a study of T cell responses to AZD1222 COVID-19 vaccine. Broader study findings: CD4 TCRs covered the whole spike, strongest at regions 160-218 and 743-854. Baseline testing showed seropositivity in only a handful of AZD1222 recipients. Mostly white British, mostly female donors; authors suggested clonal diversity may be underestimated.

V usage is TRBV14 and J usage is TRBJ1-1; D uncertain. The input for sequencing was peripheral blood, taken 28 days after the second dose of the MenACWY control vaccine. The TCR sequence derives from an adult who received the MenACWY meningococcal vaccine as a control. The CDR3 protein is CASSQGGYTEAFF. The CDR3 bases are TGTGCCAGCAGCCAGGGAGGGTACACTGAAGCTTTCTTT.